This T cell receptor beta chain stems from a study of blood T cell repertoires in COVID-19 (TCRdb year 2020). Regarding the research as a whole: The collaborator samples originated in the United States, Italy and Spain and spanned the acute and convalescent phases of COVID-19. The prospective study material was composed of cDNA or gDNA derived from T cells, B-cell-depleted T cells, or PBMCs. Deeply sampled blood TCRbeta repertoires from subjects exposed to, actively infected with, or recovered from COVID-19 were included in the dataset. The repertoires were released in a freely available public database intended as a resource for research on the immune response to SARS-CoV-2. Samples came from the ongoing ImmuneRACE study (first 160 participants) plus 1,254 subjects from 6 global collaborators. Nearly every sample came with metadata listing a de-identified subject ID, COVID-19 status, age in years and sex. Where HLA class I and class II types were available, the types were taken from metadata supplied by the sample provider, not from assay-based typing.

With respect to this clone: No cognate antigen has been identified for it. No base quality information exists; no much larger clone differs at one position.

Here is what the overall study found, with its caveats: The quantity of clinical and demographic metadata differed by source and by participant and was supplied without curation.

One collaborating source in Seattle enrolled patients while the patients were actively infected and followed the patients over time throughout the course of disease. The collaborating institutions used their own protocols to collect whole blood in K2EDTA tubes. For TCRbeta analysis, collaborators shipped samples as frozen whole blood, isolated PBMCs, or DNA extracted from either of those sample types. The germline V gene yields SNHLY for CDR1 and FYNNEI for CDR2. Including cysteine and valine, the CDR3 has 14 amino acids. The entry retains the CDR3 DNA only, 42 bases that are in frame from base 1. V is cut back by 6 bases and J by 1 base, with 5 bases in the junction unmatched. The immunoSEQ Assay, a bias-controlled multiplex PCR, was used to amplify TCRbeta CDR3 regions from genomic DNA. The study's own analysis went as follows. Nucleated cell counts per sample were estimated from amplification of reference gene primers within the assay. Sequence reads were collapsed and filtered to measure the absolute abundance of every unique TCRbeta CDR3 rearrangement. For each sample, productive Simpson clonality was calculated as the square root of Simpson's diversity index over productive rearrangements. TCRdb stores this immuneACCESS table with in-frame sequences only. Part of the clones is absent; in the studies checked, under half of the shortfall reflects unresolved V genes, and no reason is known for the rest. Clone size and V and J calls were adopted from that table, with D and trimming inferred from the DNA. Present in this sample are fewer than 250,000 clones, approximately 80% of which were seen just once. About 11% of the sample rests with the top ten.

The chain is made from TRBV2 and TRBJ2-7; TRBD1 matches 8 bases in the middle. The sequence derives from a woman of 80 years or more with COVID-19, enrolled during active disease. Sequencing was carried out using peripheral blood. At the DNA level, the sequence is TGTGCCAGCAGCCGGGACAGGTCATCCTACGAGCAGTACGTC. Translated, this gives CASSRDRSSYEQYV.